This T cell receptor beta chain was recorded in a study of blood T cell repertoires in COVID-19. Study-wide context: Samples representing acute and convalescent COVID-19 were sourced from the United States, Italy and Spain. T cells, B-cell-depleted T cells, or PBMCs supplied cDNA or gDNA.

This clone was counted only a few times. CDR3 length: 17 residues. Looked up from germline, CDR1 is SGHTA and CDR2 is FQGNSA. Trimming cost V 1 base and J 2 bases; bases outside gene matches: 5. In the study's own analysis: Reference gene primer amplification gave nucleated cell count estimates. TCRdb keeps only in-frame clones here, not all; method: immunoSEQ multiplex PCR. D and trimming were read from the DNA, whereas the V and J calls and clone size are those reported in that table. The table lists over 120,000 clones, 70% to 80% of them singletons, with roughly 8.6% in the top ten. The sequence came from a woman between 50 and 59 years old with active or convalescent COVID-19. The sequenced material came from peripheral blood. This chain uses TRBV7-2 with TRBJ2-3; 11 nucleotides match TRBD2. The CDR3 DNA sequence: TGTGCCAGCAGCTTAGATTTAGCGGGGGGGATCACAGATACGCAGTATTTT. Its translation is CASSLDLAGGITDTQYF.